This TCR beta chain was retrieved from a study of metastatic and nonmetastatic thyroid tumors. Study-level background: Repertoire data that came from the blood and tumor or nodule tissue of malignant and benign thyroid patients were compared. Findings of the study overall: It was reportedly found that TCR beta diversity was significantly higher in malignant thyroid tumors than in benign nodules, a difference seen in both blood and tumor samples.

V gave up 3 bases and J gave up 0 bases, with 12 bases separating them. Germline V gives CDR1 SGHVS, CDR2 FQNEAQ. This CDR3 has 15 residues. This clone was seen repeatedly, ten times or more. Its antigen is not identified. Patients were all untreated before their thyroid surgery. Per the study methods: Across clinicopathological groups, CDR3 differences served as the basis for building a distant-metastasis classifier for papillary thyroid cancer. TCRdb reanalyzed the PCR reads via MiXCR. What appears here as the V and J calls and clone size reflects TCRdb's work, not the paper's. The top ten hold approximately 6.2% of the sample, which has 27,000 or so clones, approximately 17% seen once.

This TCR was sampled from a male donor with papillary thyroid cancer or a benign thyroid nodule (not recorded which). Some clones in this sample may be carry-over from other donors' samples. The sequencing input was blood. The chain links TRBV7-8 to TRBJ2-7; D gene unclear. The CDR3 reads CASSFLRQDSYEQYF. For the CDR3, the DNA is TGTGCCAGCAGCTTCCTGAGGCAGGACTCCTACGAGCAGTACTTC.